This is a list of T cell receptor beta chains from one sample in a study of control samples from healthy donors and cancer patients. Profiling relied on immunoSEQ multiplex PCR, and the TCRdb table lists in-frame clones only, not all of them. Of around 84,000 clones listed, roughly 89% are singletons. The specimen sequenced was blood. The source of these receptors is a man between 25 and 39 years old in good health. The conserved cysteine and the conserved F or W are not part of the CDR3 here.

v_call	j_call	cdr3_aa
TRBV6-2/TRBV6-3	TRBJ2-1	ASSYSSGRSSYNEQF
TRBV19	TRBJ1-3	ASRRPGRRLSGNTIY
TRBV6-5	TRBJ2-7	ASNDPTSGSGEQY
TRBV7-2	TRBJ2-7	ASSLGQGGPYEQY
TRBV19	TRBJ2-7	ASSIAASSYEQY
TRBV7-3	TRBJ2-2	ASSLSGVTGELF
TRBV28	TRBJ2-1	ASFERGEDNEQF
TRBV27	TRBJ1-2	ASTPSGTRRLYGYT
TRBV3-1/TRBV3-2	TRBJ1-5	AGSQAGGHQPQH
TRBV4-1	TRBJ2-7	ASSPRGVEPYEQY
TRBV7-9	TRBJ1-2	ASSQGNGGYT
TRBV30	TRBJ2-1	AWRKTSGGGEQF
TRBV19	TRBJ2-1	ASSIRDIDNEQF
TRBV6-5	TRBJ1-1	ASSYSITGGTEAF
TRBV18	TRBJ1-1	ASSPEAGGRTEAF
TRBV14	TRBJ2-3	ASTLGSTDTQY
TRBV14	TRBJ2-7	ASSQDPPTGFPYEQY
TRBV5-4	TRBJ1-5	ASSLSGGQPQH
TRBV5-1	TRBJ1-3	ASSMTGDGNTIY
TRBV2	TRBJ1-5	ASGAESNQPQH
TRBV2	TRBJ1-1	ASSGAADTEAF
TRBV19	TRBJ1-3	ASSIAGHHSGNTIY
TRBV5-1	TRBJ2-3	ASLRDRGTDTQY
TRBV11-2	TRBJ2-1	ASSSIWEIGNEQF